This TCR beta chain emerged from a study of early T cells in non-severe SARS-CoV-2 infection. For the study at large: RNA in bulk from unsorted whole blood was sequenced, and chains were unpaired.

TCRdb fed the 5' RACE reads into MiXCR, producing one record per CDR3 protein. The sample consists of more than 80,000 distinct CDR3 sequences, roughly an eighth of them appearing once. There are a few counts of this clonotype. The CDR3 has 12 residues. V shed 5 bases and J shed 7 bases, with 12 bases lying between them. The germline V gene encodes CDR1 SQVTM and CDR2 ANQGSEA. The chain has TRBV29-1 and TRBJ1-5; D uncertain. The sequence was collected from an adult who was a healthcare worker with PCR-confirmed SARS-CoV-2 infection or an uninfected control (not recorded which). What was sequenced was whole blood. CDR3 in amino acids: CSVSKAGQPQHF. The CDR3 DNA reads TGCAGCGTTAGCAAAGCGGGGCAGCCCCAGCATTTT.